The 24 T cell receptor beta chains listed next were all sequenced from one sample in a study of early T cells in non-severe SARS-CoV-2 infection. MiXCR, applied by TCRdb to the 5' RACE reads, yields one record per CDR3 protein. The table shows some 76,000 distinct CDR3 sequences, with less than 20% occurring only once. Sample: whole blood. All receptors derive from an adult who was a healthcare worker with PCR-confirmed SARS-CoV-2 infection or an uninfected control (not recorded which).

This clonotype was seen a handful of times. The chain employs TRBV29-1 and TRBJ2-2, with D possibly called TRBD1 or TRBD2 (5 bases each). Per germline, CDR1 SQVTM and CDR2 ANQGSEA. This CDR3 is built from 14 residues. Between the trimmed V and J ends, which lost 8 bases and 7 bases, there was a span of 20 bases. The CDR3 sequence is CSTPGGRGGGELFF. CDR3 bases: TGCAGCACCCCCGGTGGTCGGGGCGGCGGGGAGCTGTTTTTT.

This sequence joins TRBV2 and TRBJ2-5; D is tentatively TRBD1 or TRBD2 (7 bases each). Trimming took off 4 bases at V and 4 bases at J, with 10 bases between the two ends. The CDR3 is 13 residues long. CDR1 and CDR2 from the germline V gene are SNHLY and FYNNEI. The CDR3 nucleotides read TGTGCCAGCAGTGGGGAGGGGGCAGAGACCCAGTACTTC. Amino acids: CASSGEGAETQYF. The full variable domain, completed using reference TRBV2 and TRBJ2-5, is EPEVTQTPSHQVTQMGQEVILRCVPISNHLYFYWYRQILGQKVEFLVSFYNNEISEKSEIFDDQFSVERPDGSNFTLKIRSTKLEDSAMYFCASSGEGAETQYFGPGTRLLVL.

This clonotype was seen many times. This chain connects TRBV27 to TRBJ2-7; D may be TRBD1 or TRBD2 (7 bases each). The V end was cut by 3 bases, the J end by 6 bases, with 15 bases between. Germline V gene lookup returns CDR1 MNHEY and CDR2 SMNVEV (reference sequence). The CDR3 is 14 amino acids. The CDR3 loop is CASSFQGGGSEQYF. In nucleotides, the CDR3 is TGTGCCAGCAGTTTCCAGGGGGGAGGGTCCGAGCAGTACTTC.

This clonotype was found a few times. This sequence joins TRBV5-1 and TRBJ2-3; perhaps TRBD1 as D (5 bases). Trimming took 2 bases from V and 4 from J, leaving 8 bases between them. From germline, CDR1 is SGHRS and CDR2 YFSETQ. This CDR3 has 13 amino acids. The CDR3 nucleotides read TGCGCCAGCAGCTTTCCAGGGCCAGATACGCAGTATTTT. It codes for CASSFPGPDTQYF.

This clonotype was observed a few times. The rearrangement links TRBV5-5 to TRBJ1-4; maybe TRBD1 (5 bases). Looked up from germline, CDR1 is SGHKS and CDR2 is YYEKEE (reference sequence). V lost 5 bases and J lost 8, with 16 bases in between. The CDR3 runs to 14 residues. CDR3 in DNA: TGTGCCAGCAGTCTTCGGATTGGGACGGAAAAACTGTTTTTT. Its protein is CASSLRIGTEKLFF.

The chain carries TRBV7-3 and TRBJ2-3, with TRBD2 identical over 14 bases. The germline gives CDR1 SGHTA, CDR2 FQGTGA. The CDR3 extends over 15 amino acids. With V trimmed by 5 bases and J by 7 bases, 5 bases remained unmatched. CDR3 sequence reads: CASSGGLAGANTQYF. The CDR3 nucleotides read TGTGCCAGCAGCGGGGGACTAGCGGGAGCAAATACGCAGTATTTT.

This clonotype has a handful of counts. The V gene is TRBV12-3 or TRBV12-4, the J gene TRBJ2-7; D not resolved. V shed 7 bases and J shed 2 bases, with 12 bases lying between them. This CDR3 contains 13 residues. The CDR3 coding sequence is TGTGCCAGCACCGACACTCTAGCCTACGAGCAGTACTTC. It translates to CASTDTLAYEQYF.

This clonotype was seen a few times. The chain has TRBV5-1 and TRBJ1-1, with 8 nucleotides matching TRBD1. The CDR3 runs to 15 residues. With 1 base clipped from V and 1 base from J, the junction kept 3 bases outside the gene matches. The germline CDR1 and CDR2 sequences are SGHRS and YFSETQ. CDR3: CASSLSGTGNTEAFF. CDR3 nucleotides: TGCGCCAGCAGCTTGAGTGGGACAGGGAACACTGAAGCTTTCTTT.

The CDR3: CASSPLGGKETQYF. As DNA, the CDR3 is TGTGCCAGCAGCCCCTTAGGGGGAAAAGAGACCCAGTACTTC. The chain recombines TRBV7-2 with TRBJ2-5; D possibly corresponds to TRBD1 (6 bases). The V end lost 5 bases, the J end lost 3 bases, and 13 bases lay between the germline ends. The CDR3 runs to 14 residues. Looked up from germline, CDR1 is SGHTA and CDR2 is FQGNSA.

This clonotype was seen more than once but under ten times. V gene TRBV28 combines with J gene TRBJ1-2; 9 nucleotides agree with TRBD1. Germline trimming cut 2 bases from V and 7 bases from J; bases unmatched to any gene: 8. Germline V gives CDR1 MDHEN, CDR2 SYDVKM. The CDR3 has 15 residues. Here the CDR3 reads CASSLPGTGSSGYTF. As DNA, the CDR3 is TGTGCCAGCAGTTTACCCGGGACAGGGAGTTCTGGCTACACCTTC.

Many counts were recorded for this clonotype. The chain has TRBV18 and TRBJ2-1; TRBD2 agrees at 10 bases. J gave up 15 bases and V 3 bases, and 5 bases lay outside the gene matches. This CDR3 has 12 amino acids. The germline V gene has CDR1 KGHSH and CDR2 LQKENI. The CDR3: CASSPGTSEWFF. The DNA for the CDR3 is TGTGCCAGCTCACCTGGGACTAGCGAATGGTTCTTC.

CDR3 in amino acids: CASSTSGRSREQYF. CDR3 coding DNA: TGTGCCAGCAGTACTAGCGGGAGGTCCCGCGAGCAGTACTTC. The chain links TRBV6-6 to TRBJ2-7; 12 bases are a match to TRBD2. The CDR3 is 14 residues long. V was pared by 5 bases and J by 6 bases, with 5 bases of the junction left unmatched. CDR1 is MNHNY and CDR2 is SVGAGI in the germline V gene (reference sequence).

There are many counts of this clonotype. CDR3: CSAAAGGIDTQYF. The CDR3 bases are TGCAGTGCCGCAGCGGGTGGAATAGATACGCAGTATTTT. The chain has TRBV20-1 and TRBJ2-3; D is perhaps TRBD2 (6 bases). The ends were cut back, 6 bases at V and 5 bases at J, with 15 bases in the middle. The CDR3 totals 13 residues. The germline CDR1 and CDR2 sequences are DFQATT and SNEGSKA (reference sequence).

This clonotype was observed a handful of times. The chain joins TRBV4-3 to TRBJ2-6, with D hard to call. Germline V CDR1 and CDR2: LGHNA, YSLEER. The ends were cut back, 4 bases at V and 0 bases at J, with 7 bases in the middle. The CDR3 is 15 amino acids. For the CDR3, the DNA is TGCGCCAGCAGCCCGGTCCTCTCTGGGGCCAACGTCCTGACTTTC. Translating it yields CASSPVLSGANVLTF.

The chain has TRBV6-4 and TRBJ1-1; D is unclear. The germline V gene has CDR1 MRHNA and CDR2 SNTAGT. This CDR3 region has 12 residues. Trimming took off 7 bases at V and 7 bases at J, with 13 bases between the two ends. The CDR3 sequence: CASNIQSLEAFF. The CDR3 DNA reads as TGTGCCAGCAATATACAGAGCCTTGAAGCTTTCTTT.

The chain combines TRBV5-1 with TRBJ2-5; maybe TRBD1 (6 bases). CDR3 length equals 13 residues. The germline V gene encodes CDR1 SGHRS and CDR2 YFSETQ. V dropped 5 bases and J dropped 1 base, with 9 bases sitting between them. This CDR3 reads CASRGGRQETQYF. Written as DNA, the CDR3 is TGCGCCAGCAGAGGGGGACGCCAAGAGACCCAGTACTTC.

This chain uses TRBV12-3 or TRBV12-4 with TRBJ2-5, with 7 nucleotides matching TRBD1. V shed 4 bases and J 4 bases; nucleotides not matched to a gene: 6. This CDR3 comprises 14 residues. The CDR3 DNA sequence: TGTGCCAGCAGTTCCGCAGGGGGTGTAGAGACCCAGTACTTC. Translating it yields CASSSAGGVETQYF.

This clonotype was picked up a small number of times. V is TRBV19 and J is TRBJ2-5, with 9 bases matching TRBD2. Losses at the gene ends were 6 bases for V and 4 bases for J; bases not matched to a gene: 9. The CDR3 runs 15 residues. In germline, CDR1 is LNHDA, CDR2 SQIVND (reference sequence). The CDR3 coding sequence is TGTGCCAGTAGCCGCGGGAGGGAGTCGAGAGAGACCCAGTACTTC. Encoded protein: CASSRGRESRETQYF.

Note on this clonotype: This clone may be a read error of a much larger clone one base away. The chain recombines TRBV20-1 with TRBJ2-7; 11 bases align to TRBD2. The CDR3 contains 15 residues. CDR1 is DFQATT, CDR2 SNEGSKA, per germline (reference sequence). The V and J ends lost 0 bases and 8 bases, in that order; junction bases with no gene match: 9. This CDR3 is CSARDPSGRPHKQYF. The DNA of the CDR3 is TGCAGTGCTAGAGATCCTAGCGGGAGGCCCCACAAGCAGTACTTC.

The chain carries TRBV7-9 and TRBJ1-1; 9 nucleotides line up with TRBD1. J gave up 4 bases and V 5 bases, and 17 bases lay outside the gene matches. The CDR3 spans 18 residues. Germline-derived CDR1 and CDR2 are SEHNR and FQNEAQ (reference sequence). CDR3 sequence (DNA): TGTGCCAGCAGCAGCACCTTAGGGACAGGGAGAGGAGCCACTGAAGCTTTCTTT. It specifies CASSSTLGTGRGATEAFF.

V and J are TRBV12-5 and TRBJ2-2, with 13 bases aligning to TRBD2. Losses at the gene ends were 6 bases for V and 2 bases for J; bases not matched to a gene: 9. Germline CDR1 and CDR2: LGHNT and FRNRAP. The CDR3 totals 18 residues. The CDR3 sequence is CASGTGTSGESNTGELFF. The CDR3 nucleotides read TGTGCTAGTGGGACCGGGACTAGCGGGGAATCAAACACCGGGGAGCTGTTTTTT. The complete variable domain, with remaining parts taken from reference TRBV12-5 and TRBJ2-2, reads DARVTQTPRHKVTEMGQEVTMRCQPILGHNTVFWYRQTMMQGLELLAYFRNRAPLDDSGMPKDRFSAEMPDATLATLKIQPSEPRDSAVYFCASGTGTSGESNTGELFFGEGSRLTVL.

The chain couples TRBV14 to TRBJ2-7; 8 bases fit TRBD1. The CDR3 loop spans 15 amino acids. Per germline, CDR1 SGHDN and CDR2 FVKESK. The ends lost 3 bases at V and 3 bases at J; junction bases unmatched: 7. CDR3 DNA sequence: TGTGCCAGCAGCCACCCGGGACAGGAAAACTACGAGCAGTACTTC. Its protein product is CASSHPGQENYEQYF.

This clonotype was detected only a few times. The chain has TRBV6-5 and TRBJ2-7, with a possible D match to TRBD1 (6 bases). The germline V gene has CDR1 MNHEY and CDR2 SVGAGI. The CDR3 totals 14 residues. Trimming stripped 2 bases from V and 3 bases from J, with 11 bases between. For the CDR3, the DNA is TGTGCCAGCAGTTACGGGGCAGGGGACTACGAGCAGTACTTC. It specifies CASSYGAGDYEQYF.

This chain's CDR3 is CASSSAGRGETQYF. Here the CDR3 DNA reads TGTGCCAGCAGCAGCGCAGGGAGAGGCGAGACCCAGTACTTC. The chain employs TRBV7-2 and TRBJ2-5; either TRBD1 or TRBD2 may fit D (5 bases each). The CDR3 is 14 amino acids. The V end lost 5 bases, the J end lost 5 bases, and 15 bases lay between the germline ends. In germline, CDR1 is SGHTA, CDR2 FQGNSA.